This TCR beta chain was obtained from a study of CD8 T cells in ankylosing spondylitis. V trimming: 5 bases; J trimming: 7 bases; junction bases outside the gene matches: 8. CDR3 length: 17 amino acids. Germline CDR1 KGHDR, CDR2 SFDVKD. TCRdb ran MiXCR on the 5' RACE reads and lists one entry per CDR3 protein. This table holds a few hundred thousand distinct CDR3 sequences, around a tenth found once. This clonotype was seen more than once but under ten times. V gene TRBV24-1 combines with J gene TRBJ2-1, with 15 bases lining up with TRBD2. The sample comprised blood, either unsorted or a sorted T cell fraction (not recorded which). This TCR was recovered from a male donor with ankylosing spondylitis or in good health (not recorded which). This chain's CDR3 is CATSAMRTSGGANEQFF. The CDR3 DNA follows: TGTGCCACCAGTGCCATGAGGACTAGCGGGGGGGCGAATGAGCAGTTCTTC.